This entry lists 7 T cell receptor beta chains sequenced from one sample in a study of T cell repertoires in cytomegalovirus infection. TCRdb fed the reads into MiXCR, producing one record per CDR3 protein. The sample carries some 500,000 distinct CDR3 sequences, under 45% recorded once. No antigen is known for these receptors. The source material was cultured PBMCs, sampled from culture after CMV antigen stimulation. The receptors come from a human donor in good health (CMV status not recorded). Some clones in this sample may be carry-over from other donors' samples.

A single count supports this clonotype. The chain joins TRBV2 to TRBJ1-5; D ambiguous. V shed 6 bases and J shed 0 bases, with 6 bases lying between them. The CDR3 contains 13 residues. Germline values: CDR1 SNHLY, CDR2 FYNNEI. This CDR3 reads CASRADSNQPQHF. CDR3 coding DNA: TGTGCCAGCAGAGCAGATAGCAATCAGCCCCAGCATTTT.

V is TRBV7-2 and J is TRBJ1-1; D is ambiguous. The V end was cut by 1 base, the J end by 5 bases, with 5 bases between. CDR3 length equals 12 residues. Per the germline V gene, CDR1 is SGHTA and CDR2 is FQGNSA. The CDR3 bases are TGTGCCAGCAGCTTAGAGTGGACTGAAGCTTTCTTT. Amino acid sequence: CASSLEWTEAFF.

Details on this clonotype: One base away lies a much larger clone, so this may be a sequencing read error. The chain links TRBV7-2 to TRBJ2-3; the D is unclear. This CDR3 region has 12 residues. V was clipped by 7 bases and J by 4 bases, with 9 bases between them. From germline, CDR1 is SGHTA and CDR2 FQGNSA. The CDR3 nucleotides are TGTGCCAGCATCATCCGGGCAGATACGCAGTATTTT. It encodes CASIIRADTQYF.

This clonotype came up a few times. V is TRBV19 and J is TRBJ2-7; 10 nucleotides agree with TRBD1. J was trimmed by 4 bases and V by 10 bases; bases with no gene match: 13. Germline V gene sequence: CDR1 LNHDA, CDR2 SQIVND (reference sequence). The CDR3 has 15 residues. This chain's CDR3 is CATGAGDRGVYEQYF. The CDR3 bases are TGTGCCACCGGTGCGGGGGACAGGGGTGTATACGAGCAGTACTTC.

This clonotype has ten or more counts. The V call is TRBV7-2, the J call TRBJ2-1, with 12 nucleotides matching TRBD2. The V segment lost 4 bases and the J segment 5 bases; nucleotides outside the gene matches: 3. This CDR3 region has 15 residues. Germline assignment: CDR1 SGHTA and CDR2 FQGNSA. The CDR3 bases are TGTGCCAGCAGCTCTAGCGGGAGGGGGAACAATGAGCAGTTCTTC. Its translation: CASSSSGRGNNEQFF. Together with reference TRBV7-2 and TRBJ2-1, the CDR3 gives the full variable domain: GAGVSQSPSNKVTEKGKDVELRCDPISGHTALYWYRQSLGQGLEFLIYFQGNSAPDKSGLPSDRFSAERTGGSVSTLTIQRTQQEDSAVYLCASSSSGRGNNEQFFGPGTRLTVL.

The chain has TRBV28 and TRBJ2-1, with 7 bases lining up with TRBD1. The CDR3 spans 16 residues. Germline CDR1 is MDHEN and CDR2 is SYDVKM. V shed 6 bases and J 10 bases; nucleotides not matched to a gene: 18. CDR3 in amino acids: CASRSLLVRGGGEQFF. Here the CDR3 DNA reads TGTGCCAGCAGGAGCCTTTTGGTAAGAGGGGGCGGCGAGCAGTTCTTC.

The genes are TRBV12-3 or TRBV12-4 and TRBJ2-2; possible D gene TRBD2, 6 bases. Trimming stripped 8 bases from V and 6 bases from J, with 16 bases between. The CDR3 consists of 14 residues. CDR3 loop: CASQTLSGAGELFF. CDR3 in DNA: TGTGCCAGCCAGACACTCTCGGGGGCCGGGGAGCTGTTTTTT.